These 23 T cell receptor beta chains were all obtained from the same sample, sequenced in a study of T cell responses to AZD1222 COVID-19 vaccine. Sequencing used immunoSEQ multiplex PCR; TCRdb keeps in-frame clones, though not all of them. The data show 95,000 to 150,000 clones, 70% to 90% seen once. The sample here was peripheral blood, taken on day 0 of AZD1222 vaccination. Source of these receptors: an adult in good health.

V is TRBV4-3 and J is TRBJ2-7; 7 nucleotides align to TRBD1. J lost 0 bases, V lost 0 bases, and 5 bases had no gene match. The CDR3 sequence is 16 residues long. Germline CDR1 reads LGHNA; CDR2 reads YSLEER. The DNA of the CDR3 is TGCGCCAGCAGCCAAGATTCGACAGGGAGCTCCTACGAGCAGTACTTC. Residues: CASSQDSTGSSYEQYF.

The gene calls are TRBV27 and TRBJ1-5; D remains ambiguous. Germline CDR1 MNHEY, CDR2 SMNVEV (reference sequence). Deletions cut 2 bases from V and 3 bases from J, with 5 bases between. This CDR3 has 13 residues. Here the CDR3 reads CASSLIDNQPQHF. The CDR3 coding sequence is TGTGCCAGCAGTTTAATAGACAATCAGCCCCAGCATTTT.

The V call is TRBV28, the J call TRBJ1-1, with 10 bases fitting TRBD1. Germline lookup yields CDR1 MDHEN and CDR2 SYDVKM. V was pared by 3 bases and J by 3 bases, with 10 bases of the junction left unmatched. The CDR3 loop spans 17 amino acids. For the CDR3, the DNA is TGTGCCAGCAGTTTTGGGACAGGGGATTTTTTGGACACTGAAGCTTTCTTT. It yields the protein CASSFGTGDFLDTEAFF. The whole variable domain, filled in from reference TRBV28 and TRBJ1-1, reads DVKVTQSSRYLVKRTGEKVFLECVQDMDHENMFWYRQDPGLGLRLIYFSYDVKMKEKGDIPEGYSVSREKKERFSLILESASTNQTSMYLCASSFGTGDFLDTEAFFGQGTRLTVV.

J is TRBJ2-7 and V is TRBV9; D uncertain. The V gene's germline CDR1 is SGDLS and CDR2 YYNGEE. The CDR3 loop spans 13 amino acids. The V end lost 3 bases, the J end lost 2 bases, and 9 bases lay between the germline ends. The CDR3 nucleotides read TGTGCCAGCAGCGGTACGGTGGCCTACGAGCAGTACTTC. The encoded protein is CASSGTVAYEQYF.

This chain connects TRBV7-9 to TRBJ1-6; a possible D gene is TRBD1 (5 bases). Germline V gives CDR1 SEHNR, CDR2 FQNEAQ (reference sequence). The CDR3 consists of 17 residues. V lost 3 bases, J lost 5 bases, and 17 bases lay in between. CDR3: CASSFQGIESDNSPLHF. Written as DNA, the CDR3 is TGTGCCAGCAGCTTCCAGGGCATCGAATCCGATAATTCACCCCTCCACTTT.

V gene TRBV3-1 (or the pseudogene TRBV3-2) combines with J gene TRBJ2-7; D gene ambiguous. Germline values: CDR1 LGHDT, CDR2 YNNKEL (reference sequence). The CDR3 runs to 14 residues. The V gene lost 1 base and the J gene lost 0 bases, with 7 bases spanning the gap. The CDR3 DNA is TGTGCCAGCAGCCAAGCACTGGGCTCCTACGAGCAGTACTTC. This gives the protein CASSQALGSYEQYF.

CDR3 sequence: CATSDGWVGDNEQFF. The CDR3 DNA follows: TGTGCCACCAGTGATGGTTGGGTGGGCGACAATGAGCAGTTCTTC. The gene calls are TRBV24-1 and TRBJ2-1; D gene ambiguous. Between the trimmed V and J ends, which lost 3 bases and 5 bases, there was a span of 13 bases. CDR3 size: 15 residues. Germline V gives CDR1 KGHDR, CDR2 SFDVKD.

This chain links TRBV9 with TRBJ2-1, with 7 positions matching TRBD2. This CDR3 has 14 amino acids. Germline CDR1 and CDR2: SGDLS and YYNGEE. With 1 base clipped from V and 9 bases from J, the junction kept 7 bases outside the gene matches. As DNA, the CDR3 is TGTGCCAGCAGCGTACCCAGCGGGAAGGGTGAGCAGTTCTTC. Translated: CASSVPSGKGEQFF.

The CDR3 region is CASSIDASGDANQPQHF. The CDR3 DNA sequence: TGTGCCAGTAGTATAGATGCCTCTGGGGACGCCAATCAGCCCCAGCATTTT. The V call is TRBV19, the J call TRBJ1-5, with D possibly matching TRBD1 (5 bases). The length of the CDR3 is 17 residues. Trimming shortened V by 0 bases and J by 3 bases, and 15 bases separated the two germline ends. The germline V gene encodes CDR1 LNHDA and CDR2 SQIVND (reference sequence).

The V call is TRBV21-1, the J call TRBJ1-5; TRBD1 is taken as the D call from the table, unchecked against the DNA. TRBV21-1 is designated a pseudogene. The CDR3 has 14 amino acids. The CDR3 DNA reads TGTGCCAGCAGCACCTTACAGGGAATCCAGCCCCAGCATTTT. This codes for CASSTLQGIQPQHF.

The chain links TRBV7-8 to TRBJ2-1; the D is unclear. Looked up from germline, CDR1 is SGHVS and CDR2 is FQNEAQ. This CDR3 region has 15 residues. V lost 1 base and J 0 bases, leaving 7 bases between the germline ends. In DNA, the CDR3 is TGTGCCAGCAGCTTAGAGCCCAGCTCCTACAATGAGCAGTTCTTC. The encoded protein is CASSLEPSSYNEQFF. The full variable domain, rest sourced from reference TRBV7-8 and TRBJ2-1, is GAGVSQSPRYKVAKRGQDVALRCDPISGHVSLFWYQQALGQGPEFLTYFQNEAQLDKSGLPSDRFFAERPEGSVSTLKIQRTQQEDSAVYLCASSLEPSSYNEQFFGPGTRLTVL.

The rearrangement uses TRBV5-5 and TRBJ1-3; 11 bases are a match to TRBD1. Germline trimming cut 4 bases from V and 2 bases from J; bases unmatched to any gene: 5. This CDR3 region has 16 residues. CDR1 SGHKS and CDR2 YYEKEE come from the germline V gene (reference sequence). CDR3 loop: CASSLEGQGAGNTIYF. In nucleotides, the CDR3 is TGTGCCAGCAGCCTGGAGGGACAGGGGGCTGGAAACACCATATATTTT.

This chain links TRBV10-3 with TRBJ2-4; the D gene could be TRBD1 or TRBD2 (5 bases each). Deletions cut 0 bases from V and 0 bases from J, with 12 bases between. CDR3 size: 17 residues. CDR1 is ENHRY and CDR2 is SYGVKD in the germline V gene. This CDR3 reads CAISESMSGLAKNIQYF. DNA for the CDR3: TGTGCCATCAGTGAGTCGATGTCGGGGCTAGCCAAAAACATTCAGTACTTC.

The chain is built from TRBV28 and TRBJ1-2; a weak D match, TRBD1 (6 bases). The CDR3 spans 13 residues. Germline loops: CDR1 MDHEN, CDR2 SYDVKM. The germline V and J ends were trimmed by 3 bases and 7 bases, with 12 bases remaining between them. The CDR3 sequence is CASSFGVRGGYTF. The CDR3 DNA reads TGTGCCAGCAGTTTCGGGGTCAGGGGTGGCTACACCTTC.

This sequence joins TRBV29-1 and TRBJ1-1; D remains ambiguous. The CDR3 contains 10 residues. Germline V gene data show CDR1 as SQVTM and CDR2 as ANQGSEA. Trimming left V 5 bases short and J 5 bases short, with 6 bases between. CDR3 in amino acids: CSVTGTEAFF. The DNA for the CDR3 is TGCAGCGTTACTGGAACTGAAGCTTTCTTT.

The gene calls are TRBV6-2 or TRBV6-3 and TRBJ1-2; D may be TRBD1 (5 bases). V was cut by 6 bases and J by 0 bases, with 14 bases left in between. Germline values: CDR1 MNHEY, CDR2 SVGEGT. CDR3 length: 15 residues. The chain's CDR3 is CASSLVGDPNYGYTF. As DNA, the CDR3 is TGTGCCAGCAGCTTGGTGGGGGATCCTAACTATGGCTACACCTTC.

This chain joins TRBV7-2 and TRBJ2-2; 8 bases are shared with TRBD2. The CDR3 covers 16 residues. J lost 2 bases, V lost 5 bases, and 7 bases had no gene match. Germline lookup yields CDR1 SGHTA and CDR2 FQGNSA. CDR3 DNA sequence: TGTGCCAGCAGCCCACTTAGCGGGACTAACACCGGGGAGCTGTTTTTT. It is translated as CASSPLSGTNTGELFF.

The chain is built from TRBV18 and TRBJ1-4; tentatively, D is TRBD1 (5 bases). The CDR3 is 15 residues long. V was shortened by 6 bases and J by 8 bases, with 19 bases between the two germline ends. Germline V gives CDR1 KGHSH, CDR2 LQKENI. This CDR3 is CASSPRGAPQEKLFF. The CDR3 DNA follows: TGTGCCAGCTCCCCGCGAGGGGCTCCACAGGAAAAACTGTTTTTT.

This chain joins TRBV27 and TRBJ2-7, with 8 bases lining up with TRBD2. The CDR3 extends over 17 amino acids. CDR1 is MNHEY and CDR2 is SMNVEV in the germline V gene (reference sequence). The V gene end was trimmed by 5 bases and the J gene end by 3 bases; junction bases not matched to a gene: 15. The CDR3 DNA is TGTGCCAGCAGTCCCCACCGGGTGTTTAGCGGGAACTACGAGCAGTACTTC. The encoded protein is CASSPHRVFSGNYEQYF.

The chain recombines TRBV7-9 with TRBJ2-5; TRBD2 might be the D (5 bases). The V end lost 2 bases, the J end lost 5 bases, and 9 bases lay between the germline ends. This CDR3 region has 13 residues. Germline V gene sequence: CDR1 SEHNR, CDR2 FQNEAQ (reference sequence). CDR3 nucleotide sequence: TGTGCCAGCAGCTTACAAGGGAGCGAGACCCAGTACTTC. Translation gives CASSLQGSETQYF. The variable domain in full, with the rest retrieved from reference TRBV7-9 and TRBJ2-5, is DTGVSQNPRHKITKRGQNVTFRCDPISEHNRLYWYRQTLGQGPEFLTYFQNEAQLEKSRLLSDRFSAERPKGSFSTLEIQRTEQGDSAMYLCASSLQGSETQYFGPGTRLLVL.

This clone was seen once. In DNA, the CDR3 is TGTGCCAGCAGTCCCGGGACGAATGTTTATAGCAATCAGCCCCAGCATTTT. Translation gives CASSPGTNVYSNQPQHF. V is TRBV7-9 and J is TRBJ1-5; TRBD1 is a possible D gene (5 bases). The germline V and J ends were trimmed by 6 bases and 0 bases, with 18 bases remaining between them. Germline V lookup: CDR1 SEHNR, CDR2 FQNEAQ (reference sequence). CDR3 length equals 17 residues.

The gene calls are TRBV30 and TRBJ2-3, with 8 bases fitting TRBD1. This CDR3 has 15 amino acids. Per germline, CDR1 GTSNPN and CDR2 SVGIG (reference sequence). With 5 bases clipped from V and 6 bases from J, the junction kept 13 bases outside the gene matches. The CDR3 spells CAWEEAGGEWDTQYF. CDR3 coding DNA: TGTGCCTGGGAAGAGGCAGGGGGCGAATGGGATACGCAGTATTTT.

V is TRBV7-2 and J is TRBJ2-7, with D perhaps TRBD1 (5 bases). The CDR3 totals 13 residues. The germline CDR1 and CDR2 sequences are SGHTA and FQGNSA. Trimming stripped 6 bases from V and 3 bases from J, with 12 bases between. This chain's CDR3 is CASSWQGDYEQYF. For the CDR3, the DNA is TGTGCCAGCAGTTGGCAGGGTGACTACGAGCAGTACTTC.